The 10 T cell receptor beta chains in this list originate from one sample, sequenced in a study of T cells expressing NK-cell markers. After re-calling the 5' RACE reads, TCRdb lists one entry per CDR3 protein, DNA absent. With some 340,000 distinct CDR3 sequences in the sample, the ten largest clones hold around 5.2%. Specimen: blood T cells: a sorted CD56 or NKG2C T cell subset, CD4+ or CD8+ T cells, or bulk PBMC T cells (not recorded which). The source of these receptors is a man aged 18-70 years in good health.

The chain links TRBV5-1 to TRBJ1-1; absent DNA, TCRdb's TRBD1 call cannot be checked. The germline gives CDR1 SGHRS, CDR2 YFSETQ. The CDR3 runs 16 residues. CDR3 in amino acids: CASSRTGTARNTEAFF.

CDR3 amino acids: CASSEHDRRQQYF. J is TRBJ2-7 and V is TRBV6-1; TCRdb outputs TRBD1, but without DNA this stays unchecked. CDR1 and CDR2 (germline): MNHNS, SASEGT. The CDR3 is 13 amino acids.

CDR3 protein: CASSRLGGESNTGELFF. The chain uses TRBV28 and TRBJ2-2; TCRdb indicates TRBD2, and absent DNA this call remains unverified. The CDR3 loop spans 17 amino acids. The germline V gene encodes CDR1 MDHEN and CDR2 SYDVKM.

This rearrangement joins TRBV30 to TRBJ2-4. The germline V gene encodes CDR1 GTSNPN and CDR2 SVGIG (reference sequence). This CDR3 has 15 amino acids. The CDR3 sequence is CAWSRLRVAKNIQYF.

CDR3 sequence reads: CASSEDRGLYSNQPQHF. The chain joins TRBV6-1 to TRBJ1-5; TCRdb's D call of TRBD1 is untestable without DNA. Germline CDR1 MNHNS, CDR2 SASEGT. The CDR3 has 17 amino acids.

The chain recombines TRBV20-1 with TRBJ1-1; checking the TCRdb D call of TRBD1 is not possible without DNA. The germline V gene has CDR1 DFQATT and CDR2 SNEGSKA (reference sequence). The CDR3 spans 15 residues. The chain's CDR3 is CSARALRRKNTEAFF.

The chain joins TRBV20-1 to TRBJ1-2; the TCRdb D gene call, TRBD1, has no DNA to confirm it. The CDR3 extends over 14 amino acids. CDR1 and CDR2 from the germline V gene are DFQATT and SNEGSKA (reference sequence). The CDR3 reads CSSTVRRGRGGYTF.

V usage is TRBV7-6 and J usage is TRBJ1-1. In germline, CDR1 is SGHVS, CDR2 FNYEAQ. The CDR3 is made up of 17 amino acids. CDR3 amino acids: CASSRTGRARWNTEAFF.

The rearrangement uses TRBV7-2 and TRBJ2-6; the TCRdb D gene call, TRBD1, has no DNA to confirm it. CDR1 is SGHTA, CDR2 FQGNSA, per germline. The CDR3 runs 17 residues. The CDR3 reads CASSPTGYSSGANVLTF.

The chain couples TRBV5-1 to TRBJ2-5; there is no DNA to check the TCRdb D call of TRBD1. In germline, CDR1 is SGHRS, CDR2 YFSETQ. The CDR3 loop spans 15 amino acids. This CDR3 is CASTSGQNHQETQYF.